This T cell receptor beta chain stems from a study of cytomegalovirus exposure and HLA in healthy donors. Per germline, CDR1 SQVTM and CDR2 ANQGSEA. The CDR3 runs 13 residues. V lost 7 bases to trimming and J lost 0 bases, with 12 bases between them. This clone has a handful of counts. The PCR made use of 60 Vbeta and 13 Jbeta primers. Clones were read by immunoSEQ multiplex PCR, and TCRdb kept only the in-frame ones, dropping some. The sample has 150,000 to 200,000 clones, over 75% seen once; the top ten hold over 3%. The origin of this receptor is a female donor in good health and CMV-seronegative. The sequenced sample consisted of PBMCs. The chain recombines TRBV29-1 with TRBJ1-2; D might be TRBD1 (6 bases). Written as DNA, the CDR3 is TGCAGCGCTGAGACAGGTTCTAACTATGGCTACACCTTC. Amino acid sequence: CSAETGSNYGYTF.